A single sample is the source of the 14 T cell receptor beta chains below, sequenced in a study of cytomegalovirus exposure and HLA in healthy donors. The PCR had 60 Vbeta and 13 Jbeta primers. Clones were sequenced by immunoSEQ multiplex PCR, and TCRdb holds only the in-frame ones, with some missing. The table includes 95,000 to 100,000 clones, 76% detected once. The specimen was PBMCs. The receptors stem from a man aged 40-49 years in good health and CMV-seronegative.

The chain combines TRBV28 with TRBJ1-2; no clear D. CDR1 is MDHEN and CDR2 is SYDVKM in the germline V gene. V was trimmed by 5 bases and J by 7 bases, leaving 8 bases between them. The CDR3 has 11 amino acids. CDR3 DNA: TGTGCCAGCAGTCGGGGATTTGGCTACACCTTC. Translation: CASSRGFGYTF.

The chain couples TRBV5-1 to TRBJ2-4; 8 bases agree with TRBD1. The length of the CDR3 is 16 residues. Germline assignment: CDR1 SGHRS and CDR2 YFSETQ. The trim removed 4 bases at V and 1 base at J, leaving 7 bases unmatched. CDR3 amino acids: CASSATGGTAKNIQYF. DNA of the CDR3: TGCGCCAGCAGCGCAACAGGGGGAACGGCCAAAAACATTCAGTACTTC.

This chain joins TRBV6-5 and TRBJ1-5; a weak D match, TRBD1 (5 bases). The length of the CDR3 is 15 residues. V lost 10 bases and J 4 bases, leaving 20 bases between the germline ends. Germline V CDR1 and CDR2: MNHEY, SVGAGI. The CDR3 DNA reads TGTGCCACAACTACCGGGACGGGGGATAATCAGCCCCAGCATTTT. Translation: CATTTGTGDNQPQHF.

The chain combines TRBV5-6 with TRBJ2-5; D not certain. Germline CDR1 is SGHDT and CDR2 is YYEEEE. The CDR3 extends over 14 amino acids. Trimming left V 0 bases short and J 7 bases short, with 13 bases between. CDR3 coding DNA: TGTGCCAGCAGCTTGGTCACTCCCGGCGGGACCCAGTACTTC. Amino acids: CASSLVTPGGTQYF.

The chain employs TRBV15 and TRBJ2-6; 7 bases are a match to TRBD1. Germline-derived CDR1 and CDR2 are LNHNV and YYDKDF (reference sequence). CDR3 length: 16 residues. With 0 bases clipped from V and 2 bases from J, the junction kept 1 base outside the gene matches. CDR3 region: CATSRDDRAGANVLTF. The CDR3 region has the DNA TGTGCCACCAGCAGAGACGACAGGGCTGGGGCCAACGTCCTGACTTTC.

The rearrangement links TRBV9 to TRBJ2-7; TRBD1 agrees at 9 bases. The CDR3 is made up of 15 amino acids. Germline CDR1 SGDLS, CDR2 YYNGEE. The V and J ends lost 5 bases and 3 bases, in that order; junction bases with no gene match: 9. CDR3 sequence reads: CASSAGTGQSYEQYF. The DNA of the CDR3 is TGTGCCAGCAGTGCAGGGACAGGGCAAAGCTACGAGCAGTACTTC.

This clone has a handful of counts. J is TRBJ1-6 and V is TRBV30; 7 bases align to TRBD1. CDR3 size: 14 residues. Germline CDR1 GTSNPN, CDR2 SVGIG (reference sequence). After removal of 0 bases from V and 6 bases from J, the junction contained 2 bases not matched to a gene. The CDR3 DNA sequence: TGTGCCTGGAGTGTACAGGGGATTAATTCACCCCTCCACTTT. Translated: CAWSVQGINSPLHF.

The chain recombines TRBV30 with TRBJ2-1, with 9 bases aligning to TRBD2. From germline, CDR1 is GTSNPN and CDR2 SVGIG (reference sequence). There are 15 residues in the CDR3. Trimming at V came to 3 bases and at J to 4 bases, leaving 7 bases not matched to a gene. This chain's CDR3 is CAWRSGGRGYNEQFF. The CDR3 DNA is TGTGCCTGGAGAAGCGGGGGGCGGGGTTACAATGAGCAGTTCTTC.

The V gene is TRBV28, the J gene TRBJ2-7; weak D call: TRBD2 (5 bases). This CDR3 comprises 13 residues. Germline-derived CDR1 and CDR2 are MDHEN and SYDVKM. V gave up 3 bases and J gave up 3 bases, with 9 bases separating them. CDR3 sequence: CASSFTGNYEQYF. DNA for the CDR3: TGTGCCAGCAGTTTTACGGGAAACTACGAGCAGTACTTC.

This clone was picked up a small number of times. CDR3 residues: CASSSSGTGKNIQYF. CDR3 bases: TGTGCCAGCAGTTCCAGTGGGACAGGGAAAAACATTCAGTACTTC. V usage is TRBV28 and J usage is TRBJ2-4, with 9 nucleotides matching TRBD1. The V gene end was trimmed by 4 bases and the J gene end by 4 bases; junction bases not matched to a gene: 5. The CDR3 covers 15 residues. Germline loops: CDR1 MDHEN, CDR2 SYDVKM.

This clone is labeled as medium-sized (0.01 to 0.1%). V is TRBV6-4 and J is TRBJ2-2; D gene uncertain. The CDR3 spans 13 residues. V lost 0 bases and J 4 bases, leaving 3 bases between the germline ends. The V gene's germline CDR1 is MRHNA and CDR2 SNTAGT. As DNA, the CDR3 is TGTGCCAGCAGTGACTCGGCCACCGGGGAGCTGTTTTTT. Its translation: CASSDSATGELFF.

This chain joins TRBV5-5 and TRBJ1-2, with unresolved D. V was cut by 1 base and J by 2 bases, with 27 bases left in between. Germline CDR1 is SGHKS and CDR2 is YYEKEE (reference sequence). The CDR3 is 20 amino acids. CDR3 coding DNA: TGTGCCAGCAGCTTGCCCCTCCCGGGAACCTCTAACGAGAGAAACTATGGCTACACCTTC. Protein: CASSLPLPGTSNERNYGYTF.

The rearrangement uses TRBV6-5 and TRBJ2-7; possibly TRBD2 for D (6 bases). This CDR3 is 15 amino acids long. Germline assignment: CDR1 MNHEY and CDR2 SVGAGI. The V gene lost 4 bases and the J gene lost 2 bases, with 15 bases spanning the gap. The CDR3 protein is CASSLAASITYEQYF. CDR3 nucleotide sequence: TGTGCCAGCAGTTTAGCGGCTAGCATCACCTACGAGCAGTACTTC.

The chain combines TRBV4-3 with TRBJ2-7, with D possibly TRBD1 on 6 matching bases. Germline CDR1 reads LGHNA; CDR2 reads YSLEER. The V end lost 4 bases, the J end lost 7 bases, and 29 bases lay between the germline ends. This CDR3 region has 18 residues. The CDR3 nucleotides are TGCGCCAGCAGCCGAGAAATGGGGAGAGGACAGCCGGCGGAGGAGCAGTACTTC. Amino acid sequence: CASSREMGRGQPAEEQYF.